These 18 T cell receptor beta chains came from one sample sequenced in a study of blood T cell repertoires in COVID-19. Measured with immunoSEQ multiplex PCR; TCRdb has only the in-frame clones, and not every one. The sample records about 220,000 clones, about 88% being singletons. The sample consisted of PBMCs or T cells enriched from blood (not recorded which). The origin of the receptors is a woman under 40 who had recovered from COVID-19.

The chain links TRBV9 to TRBJ1-2; possible D gene TRBD1, 5 bases. This CDR3 contains 14 residues. Germline V CDR1 and CDR2: SGDLS, YYNGEE. Trimming stripped 0 bases from V and 6 bases from J, with 12 bases between. The CDR3 coding sequence is TGTGCCAGCAGCGTAGCAGGGTCAGGGAATGGCTACACCTTC. This gives the protein CASSVAGSGNGYTF.

This clone showed up just once. The chain uses TRBV11-2 and TRBJ2-1; 12 bases line up with TRBD2. V was pared by 8 bases and J by 10 bases, with 12 bases of the junction left unmatched. This CDR3 is 15 amino acids long. From germline, CDR1 is SGHAT and CDR2 FQNNGV. The CDR3 region has the DNA TGTGCCAGCTCCAAGCCTAGCGGGGGGGCCCGCGAGCAGTTCTTC. Translated, it gives CASSKPSGGAREQFF.

The chain employs TRBV7-2 and TRBJ2-1; the match to TRBD2 covers 14 bases. The J segment lost 7 bases and the V segment lost 1 base, leaving 6 bases of the junction unmatched. The germline gives CDR1 SGHTA, CDR2 FQGNSA. The CDR3 is 17 residues long. In nucleotides, the CDR3 is TGTGCCAGCAGCTTAGGACTAGCGGGGGGGCCTGAAAATGAGCAGTTCTTC. This translates into CASSLGLAGGPENEQFF.

The chain combines TRBV18 with TRBJ2-7; D gene ambiguous. CDR1 KGHSH and CDR2 LQKENI come from the germline V gene. V lost 1 base, J lost 2 bases, and 3 bases lay in between. The CDR3 length is 12 residues. The CDR3 nucleotides read TGTGCCAGCTCACCACGCGCCTACGAGCAGTACTTC. Residues: CASSPRAYEQYF.

This chain joins TRBV5-4 and TRBJ2-7, with a tentative D call TRBD2 (5 bases). Germline V gene lookup returns CDR1 SGHNT and CDR2 YYREEE (reference sequence). This CDR3 has 13 residues. V was trimmed by 0 bases and J by 6 bases, leaving 10 bases between them. Written as DNA, the CDR3 is TGTGCCAGCAGCTTGGAGGCTAGCTCCGAGCAGTACTTC. As protein: CASSLEASSEQYF.

This rearrangement joins TRBV14 to TRBJ1-2; 11 nucleotides agree with TRBD1. Looked up from germline, CDR1 is SGHDN and CDR2 is FVKESK. V gave up 6 bases and J gave up 4 bases; unmatched junction bases: 4. This CDR3 has 14 amino acids. The CDR3: CASSRGTGGYGYTF. The CDR3, as DNA: TGTGCCAGCAGTCGCGGGACAGGGGGCTATGGCTACACCTTC.

The chain carries TRBV7-9 and TRBJ2-7; D is unresolved. Trimming pared 3 bases from V and 3 bases from J, leaving 9 bases between. CDR1 SEHNR and CDR2 FQNEAQ come from the germline V gene (reference sequence). The length of the CDR3 is 13 residues. The CDR3 loop reads CASSFLVFYEQYF. The CDR3 DNA reads TGTGCCAGCAGCTTTCTAGTCTTCTACGAGCAGTACTTC. Full variable domain (rest looked up from reference TRBV7-9 and TRBJ2-7): DTGVSQNPRHKITKRGQNVTFRCDPISEHNRLYWYRQTLGQGPEFLTYFQNEAQLEKSRLLSDRFSAERPKGSFSTLEIQRTEQGDSAMYLCASSFLVFYEQYFGPGTRLTVT.

This chain connects TRBV5-1 to TRBJ2-2; TRBD1 matches at 7 bases. Unmatched junction bases numbered 3, after V lost 4 bases and J lost 3 bases. CDR3 length: 14 amino acids. Germline-derived CDR1 and CDR2 are SGHRS and YFSETQ. CDR3 loop: CASSRGQDTGELFF. The CDR3 nucleotides read TGCGCCAGCAGCCGCGGACAGGACACCGGGGAGCTGTTTTTT.

The chain joins TRBV5-1 to TRBJ1-4, with TRBD1 matching over 11 bases. The CDR3 has 16 residues. Trimming removed 4 bases from V and 3 bases from J; junction bases left unmatched: 5. The germline gives CDR1 SGHRS, CDR2 YFSETQ. The DNA for the CDR3 is TGCGCCAGCAGCGCCGGACAGGGGGCTTCTAATGAAAAACTGTTTTTT. It is translated as CASSAGQGASNEKLFF.

The gene calls are TRBV20-1 and TRBJ2-7; 8 bases align to TRBD2. Trimming at V came to 3 bases and at J to 4 bases, leaving 5 bases not matched to a gene. Germline lookup yields CDR1 DFQATT and CDR2 SNEGSKA (reference sequence). The CDR3 has 13 residues. The CDR3 coding sequence is TGCAGTGCTAGTGGGACTAGAGATTACGAGCAGTACTTC. Its protein is CSASGTRDYEQYF.

This clone was recorded a few times. The chain has TRBV7-9 and TRBJ2-7; D gene ambiguous. The CDR3 is 14 amino acids. Trimming took off 5 bases at V and 0 bases at J, with 11 bases between the two ends. CDR1 is SEHNR and CDR2 is FQNEAQ in the germline V gene (reference sequence). The CDR3 bases are TGTGCCAGCAGCAAAACCCGGAGCTCCTACGAGCAGTACTTC. This sequence encodes CASSKTRSSYEQYF.

The chain links TRBV19 to TRBJ1-2; 11 bases are a match to TRBD1. V shed 3 bases and J 4 bases; nucleotides not matched to a gene: 4. From germline, CDR1 is LNHDA and CDR2 SQIVND (reference sequence). The CDR3 is 15 residues long. The CDR3 coding sequence is TGTGCCAGTAGTATGTATGGGACAGGGGGCTATGGCTACACCTTC. Encoded protein: CASSMYGTGGYGYTF.

This chain connects TRBV6-5 to TRBJ2-7; D gene unclear. The V end lost 0 bases, the J end lost 2 bases, and 11 bases lay between the germline ends. Per the germline V gene, CDR1 is MNHEY and CDR2 is SVGAGI. This CDR3 has 15 amino acids. The CDR3 DNA is TGTGCCAGCAGTTACTCGATTACAGTGGCCTACGAGCAGTACTTC. It yields the protein CASSYSITVAYEQYF.

The rearrangement uses TRBV10-3 and TRBJ1-6; perhaps TRBD1 as D (5 bases). CDR1 and CDR2 from the germline V gene are ENHRY and SYGVKD. The V end lost 4 bases, the J end lost 7 bases, and 11 bases lay between the germline ends. The CDR3 has 14 amino acids. The CDR3 region is CAISVRQGNSPLHF. As DNA, the CDR3 is TGTGCCATCAGTGTACGTCAGGGCAATTCACCCCTCCACTTT.

This clone came up once. The V and J genes are TRBV11-2 and TRBJ2-6; a weak D match, TRBD2 (6 bases). Germline V gives CDR1 SGHAT, CDR2 FQNNGV. The germline V and J ends were trimmed by 1 base and 0 bases, with 13 bases remaining between them. This CDR3 contains 18 residues. The CDR3 loop is CASSLVEGAISGANVLTF. The DNA of the CDR3 is TGTGCCAGCAGCTTAGTGGAGGGAGCGATCTCTGGGGCCAACGTCCTGACTTTC.

The chain has TRBV5-4 and TRBJ2-7, with a possible D match to TRBD2 (5 bases). The CDR3 sequence is 14 residues long. V was trimmed by 4 bases and J by 5 bases, leaving 16 bases between them. Germline CDR1 and CDR2: SGHNT and YYREEE (reference sequence). The CDR3 DNA follows: TGTGCCAGCAGCCCAGGCACTAGTAGGAACGAGCAGTACTTC. Translated, it gives CASSPGTSRNEQYF.

The sample holds one count of this clone. The chain is built from TRBV18 and TRBJ2-5; TRBD1 matches at 7 bases. The V gene end was trimmed by 0 bases and the J gene end by 9 bases; junction bases not matched to a gene: 10. The CDR3 extends over 15 amino acids. Germline V CDR1 and CDR2: KGHSH, LQKENI. The CDR3 is CASSPPRGPEGAQYF. The CDR3 DNA reads as TGTGCCAGCTCACCACCGAGGGGGCCCGAGGGGGCCCAGTACTTC.

The rearrangement joins TRBV11-2 to TRBJ1-1; no clear D gene. Deletions cut 3 bases from V and 5 bases from J, with 7 bases between. Germline V gene data show CDR1 as SGHAT and CDR2 as FQNNGV. This CDR3 spans 12 amino acids. CDR3 bases: TGTGCCAGCAGCTTCACGAGGACTGAAGCTTTCTTT. Its translation is CASSFTRTEAFF. Drawing the rest from reference TRBV11-2 and TRBJ1-1, the complete variable domain is EAGVAQSPRYKIIEKRQSVAFWCNPISGHATLYWYQQILGQGPKLLIQFQNNGVVDDSQLPKDRFSAERLKGVDSTLKIQPAKLEDSAVYLCASSFTRTEAFFGQGTRLTVV.